The next 3 T cell receptor beta chains were all read from a single sample in a study of shared clonotypes between healthy human individuals. Using immunoSEQ multiplex PCR, the repertoire was profiled, and TCRdb retains in-frame clones only, with some absent. This sample yields about 2.3 million clones, of which around 90% are seen a single time; around 0.38% belongs to the top ten. The sample taken for sequencing was naive CD4+ T cells from PBMCs. Subset in this sample: CD45RA+ positively selected. These TCRs come from a man aged 18-30 years in good health. Some clones in this sample may be carry-over from other donors' samples.

The chain recombines TRBV5-6 with TRBJ2-5; D possibly uses TRBD1 or TRBD2 (7 bases each). The J call may be wrong; the DNA end is better matched by TRBJ2-7. The germline CDR1 and CDR2 sequences are SGHDT and YYEEEE. CDR3 length: 17 residues. The CDR3 DNA sequence: TGTGCCAGCAGCCTGGGGACAGTGGGGGGGCCCCCCTACGAGCAGTACTTC. This codes for CASSLGTVGGPPYEQYF.

This chain connects TRBV6-1 to TRBJ2-1; 7 bases are shared with TRBD2. Germline V gene data show CDR1 as MNHNS and CDR2 as SASEGT. The CDR3 contains 13 residues. After removal of 6 bases from V and 15 bases from J, the junction contained 14 bases not matched to a gene. The DNA for the CDR3 is TGTGCCAGCAGGACGCCGGGAGGCCAGAGTCTGTTCTTC. Translating it yields CASRTPGGQSLFF.

The chain has TRBV27 and TRBJ1-2; 8 bases fit TRBD1. Trimming removed 5 bases from V and 4 bases from J; junction bases left unmatched: 9. The CDR3 is made up of 15 amino acids. CDR1 and CDR2 from the germline V gene are MNHEY and SMNVEV (reference sequence). CDR3 coding DNA: TGTGCCAGCAGTGTCGACAGGGGAAGGGGCTATGGCTACACCTTC. This encodes CASSVDRGRGYGYTF.